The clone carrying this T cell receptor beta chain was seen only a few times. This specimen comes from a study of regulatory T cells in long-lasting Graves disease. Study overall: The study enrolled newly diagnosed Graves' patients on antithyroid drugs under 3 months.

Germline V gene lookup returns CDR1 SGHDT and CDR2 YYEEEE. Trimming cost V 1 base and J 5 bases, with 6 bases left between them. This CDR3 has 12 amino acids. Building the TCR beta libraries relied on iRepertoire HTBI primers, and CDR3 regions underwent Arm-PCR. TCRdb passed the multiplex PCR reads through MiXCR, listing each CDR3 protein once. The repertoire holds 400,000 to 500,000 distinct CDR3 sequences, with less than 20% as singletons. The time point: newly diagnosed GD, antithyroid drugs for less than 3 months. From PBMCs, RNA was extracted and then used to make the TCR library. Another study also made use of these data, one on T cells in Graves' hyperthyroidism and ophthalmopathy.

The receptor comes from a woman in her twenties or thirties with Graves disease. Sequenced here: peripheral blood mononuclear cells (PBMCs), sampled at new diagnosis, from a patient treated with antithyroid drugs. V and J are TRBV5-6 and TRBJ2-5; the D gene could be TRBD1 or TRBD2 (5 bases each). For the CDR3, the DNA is TGTGCCAGCAGCTTGTGGGGGGAGACCCAGTACTTC. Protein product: CASSLWGETQYF. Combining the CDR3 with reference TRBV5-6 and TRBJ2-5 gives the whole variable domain DAGVTQSPTHLIKTRGQQVTLRCSPKSGHDTVSWYQQALGQGPQFIFQYYEEEERQRGNFPDRFSGHQFPNYSSELNVNALLLGDSALYLCASSLWGETQYFGPGTRLLVL.